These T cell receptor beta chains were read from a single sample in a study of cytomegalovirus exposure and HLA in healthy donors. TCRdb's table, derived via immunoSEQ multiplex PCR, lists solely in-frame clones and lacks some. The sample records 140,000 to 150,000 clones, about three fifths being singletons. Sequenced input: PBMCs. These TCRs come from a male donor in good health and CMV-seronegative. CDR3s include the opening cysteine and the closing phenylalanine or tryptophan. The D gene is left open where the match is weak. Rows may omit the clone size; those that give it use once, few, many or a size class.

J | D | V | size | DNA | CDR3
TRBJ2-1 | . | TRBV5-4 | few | TGTGCCAGCATCATCAGCCCCAGGGTGCAGTTCTTC | CASIISPRVQFF
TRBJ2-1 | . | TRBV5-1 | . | TGCGCCAGCAGCTTGGCCCCACCTACCGTAGCCAGCAATGAGCAGTTCTTC | CASSLAPPTVASNEQFF
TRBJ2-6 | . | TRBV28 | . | TGTGCCAGCAGTTTAATCTCCGGGGCTGGGGCCAACGTCCTGACTTTC | CASSLISGAGANVLTF
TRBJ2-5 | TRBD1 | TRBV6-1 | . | TGTGCCAGCAGCCCTGACAGGGTGTGGGAGACCCAGTACTTC | CASSPDRVWETQYF
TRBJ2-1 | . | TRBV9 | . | TGTGCCAGCAGCGCAGGGTCCTACGACAATGAGCAGTTCTTC | CASSAGSYDNEQFF
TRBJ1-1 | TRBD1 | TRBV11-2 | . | TGTGCCAGCAGCACCCTCGCCTCAGGGGGAACTGAAGCTTTCTTT | CASSTLASGGTEAFF
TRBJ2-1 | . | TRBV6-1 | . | TGTGCCAGCGCACGGACATCTTGGATGGGCAATGAGCAGTTCTTC | CASARTSWMGNEQFF
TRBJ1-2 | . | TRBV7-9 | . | TGTGCCAGCAGCAACGCGGGCAGGAAAGAAAGCTACACCTTC | CASSNAGRKESYTF
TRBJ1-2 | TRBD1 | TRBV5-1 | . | TGCGCCAGCAGCTCAAGGGGACAGGGAAACTATGGCTACACCTTC | CASSSRGQGNYGYTF
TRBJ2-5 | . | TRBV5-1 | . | TGCGCCAGCAGCTGGCAGGCCTCCCAAGAGACCCAGTACTTC | CASSWQASQETQYF
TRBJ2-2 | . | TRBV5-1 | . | TGCGCCAGCAGCCTAAATACAGGAGCCGAAACCGGGGAGCTGTTTTTT | CASSLNTGAETGELFF
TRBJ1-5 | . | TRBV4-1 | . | TGCGCCAGCAGCCAAGTAGGAGGGGCCAGCAATCAGCCCCAGCATTTT | CASSQVGGASNQPQHF
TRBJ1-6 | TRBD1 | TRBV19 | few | TGTGCCAGCAGGACAGGGGTGGCCTATAATTCACCCCTCCACTTT | CASRTGVAYNSPLHF
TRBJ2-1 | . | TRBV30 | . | TGTGCCTGGGGGGGACTCCGTGAGCAGTTCTTC | CAWGGLREQFF
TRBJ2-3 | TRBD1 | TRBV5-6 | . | TGTGCCAGCAGCTGGGGGACAGATAGTACAGATACGCAGTATTTT | CASSWGTDSTDTQYF
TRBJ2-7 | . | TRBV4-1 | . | TGCGCCAGCAGCCAAGTGGGGGGGCACGAGCAGTACTTC | CASSQVGGHEQYF
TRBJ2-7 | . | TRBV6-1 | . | TGTGCCAGCAGTGACCGACTGGATGGAACCTACGAGCAGTACTTC | CASSDRLDGTYEQYF
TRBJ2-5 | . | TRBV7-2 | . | TGTGCCAGCAGCTTATCTGTAACTTCCGCCCAGTACTTC | CASSLSVTSAQYF
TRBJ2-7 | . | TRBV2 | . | TGTGCCAGCAGTGGGGTCGCAGGCGAGCAGTACTTC | CASSGVAGEQYF
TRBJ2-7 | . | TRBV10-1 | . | TGCGCCAGCGGGGACTGCGAGCAGTACTTC | CASGDCEQYF